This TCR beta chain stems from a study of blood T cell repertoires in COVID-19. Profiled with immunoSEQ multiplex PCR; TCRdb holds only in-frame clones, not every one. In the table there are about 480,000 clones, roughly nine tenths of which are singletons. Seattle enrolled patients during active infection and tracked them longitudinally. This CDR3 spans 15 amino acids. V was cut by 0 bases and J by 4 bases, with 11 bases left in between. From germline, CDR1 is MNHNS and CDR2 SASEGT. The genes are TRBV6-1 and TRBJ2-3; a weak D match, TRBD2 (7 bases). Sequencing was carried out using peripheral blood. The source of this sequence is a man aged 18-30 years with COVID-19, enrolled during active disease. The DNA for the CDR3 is TGTGCCAGCAGTGAAGCGTCGGGGGGCCCAGATACGCAGTATTTT. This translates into CASSEASGGPDTQYF.